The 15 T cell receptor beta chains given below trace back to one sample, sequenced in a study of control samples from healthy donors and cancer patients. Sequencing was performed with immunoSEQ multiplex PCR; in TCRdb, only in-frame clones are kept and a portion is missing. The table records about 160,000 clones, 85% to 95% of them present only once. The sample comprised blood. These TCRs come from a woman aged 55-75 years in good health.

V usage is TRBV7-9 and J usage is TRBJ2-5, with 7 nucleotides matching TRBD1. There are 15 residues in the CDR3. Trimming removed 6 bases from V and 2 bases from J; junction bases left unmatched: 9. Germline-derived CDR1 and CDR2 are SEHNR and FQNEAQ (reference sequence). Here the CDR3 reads CASSFGIQGQETQYF. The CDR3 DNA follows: TGTGCCAGCAGTTTTGGGATACAGGGGCAAGAGACCCAGTACTTC.

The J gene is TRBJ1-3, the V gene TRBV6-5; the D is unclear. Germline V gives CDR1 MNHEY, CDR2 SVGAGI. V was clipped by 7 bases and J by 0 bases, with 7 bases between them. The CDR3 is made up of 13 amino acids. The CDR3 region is CASKGSSGNTIYF. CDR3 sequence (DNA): TGTGCCAGCAAGGGCAGCTCTGGAAACACCATATATTTT.

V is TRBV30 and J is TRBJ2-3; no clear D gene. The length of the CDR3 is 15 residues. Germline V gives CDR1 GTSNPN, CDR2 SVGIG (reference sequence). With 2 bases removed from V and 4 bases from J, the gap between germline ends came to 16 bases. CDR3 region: CAWSPPLSLADTQYF. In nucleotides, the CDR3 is TGTGCCTGGAGTCCCCCCTTAAGTTTGGCAGATACGCAGTATTTT.

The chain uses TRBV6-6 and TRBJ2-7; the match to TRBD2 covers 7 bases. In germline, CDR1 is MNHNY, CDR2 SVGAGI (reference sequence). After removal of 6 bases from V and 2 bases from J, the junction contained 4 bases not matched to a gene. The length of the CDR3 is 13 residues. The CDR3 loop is CASSRGVAYEQYF. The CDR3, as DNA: TGTGCCAGCAGCCGGGGGGTTGCCTACGAGCAGTACTTC.

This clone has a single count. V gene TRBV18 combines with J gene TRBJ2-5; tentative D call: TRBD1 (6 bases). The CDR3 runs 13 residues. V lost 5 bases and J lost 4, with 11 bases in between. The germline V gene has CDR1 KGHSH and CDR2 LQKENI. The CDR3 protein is CASSLVGAETQYF. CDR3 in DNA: TGTGCCAGCTCATTGGTGGGGGCAGAGACCCAGTACTTC. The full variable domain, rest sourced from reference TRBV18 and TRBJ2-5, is NAGVMQNPRHLVRRRGQEARLRCSPMKGHSHVYWYRQLPEEGLKFMVYLQKENIIDESGMPKERFSAEFPKEGPSILRIQQVVRGDSAAYFCASSLVGAETQYFGPGTRLLVL.

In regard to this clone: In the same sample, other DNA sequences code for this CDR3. In DNA, the CDR3 is TGTGCCAGCAGTTTTGGGACAAACTCTGGAAACACCATATATTTT. It is translated as CASSFGTNSGNTIYF. The genes are TRBV6-5 and TRBJ1-3; a possible D gene is TRBD1 (6 bases). Germline CDR1 MNHEY, CDR2 SVGAGI. V gave up 4 bases and J gave up 0 bases, with 10 bases separating them. The CDR3 extends over 15 amino acids.

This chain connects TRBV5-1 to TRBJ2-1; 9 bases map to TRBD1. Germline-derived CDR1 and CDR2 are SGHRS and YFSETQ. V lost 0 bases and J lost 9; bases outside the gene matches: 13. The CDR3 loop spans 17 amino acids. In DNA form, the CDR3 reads TGCGCCAGCAGCTTGGATGGAATAGGGACAGGGTACGGTGAGCAGTTCTTC. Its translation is CASSLDGIGTGYGEQFF.

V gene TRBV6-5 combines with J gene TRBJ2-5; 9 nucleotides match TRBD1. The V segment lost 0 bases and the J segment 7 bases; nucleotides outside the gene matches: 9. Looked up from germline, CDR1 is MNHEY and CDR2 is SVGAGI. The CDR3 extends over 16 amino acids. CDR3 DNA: TGTGCCAGCAGTTACTCGACGGGGACAGGGTTGGGGACCCAGTACTTC. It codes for CASSYSTGTGLGTQYF.

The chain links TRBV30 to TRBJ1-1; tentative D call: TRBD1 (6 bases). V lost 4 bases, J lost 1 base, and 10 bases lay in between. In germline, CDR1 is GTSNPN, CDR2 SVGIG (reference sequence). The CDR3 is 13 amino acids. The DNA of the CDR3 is TGTGCCTGGAAGATGGGACAGAACACTGAAGCTTTCTTT. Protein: CAWKMGQNTEAFF.

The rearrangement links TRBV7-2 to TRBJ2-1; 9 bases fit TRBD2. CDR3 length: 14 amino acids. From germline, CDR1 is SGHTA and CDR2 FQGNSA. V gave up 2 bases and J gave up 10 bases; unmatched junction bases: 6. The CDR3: CASSLTLSGGEQFF. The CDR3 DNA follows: TGTGCCAGCAGCTTAACCCTTAGCGGGGGAGAGCAGTTCTTC. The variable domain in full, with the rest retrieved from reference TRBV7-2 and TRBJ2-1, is GAGVSQSPSNKVTEKGKDVELRCDPISGHTALYWYRQSLGQGLEFLIYFQGNSAPDKSGLPSDRFSAERTGGSVSTLTIQRTQQEDSAVYLCASSLTLSGGEQFFGPGTRLTVL.

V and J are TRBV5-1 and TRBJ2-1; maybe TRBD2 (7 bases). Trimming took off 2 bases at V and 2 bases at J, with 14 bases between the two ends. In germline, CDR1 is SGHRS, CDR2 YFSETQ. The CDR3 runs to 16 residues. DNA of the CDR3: TGCGCCAGCAGCTTAGCAGCGGGGACACCCTACAATGAGCAGTTCTTC. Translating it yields CASSLAAGTPYNEQFF.

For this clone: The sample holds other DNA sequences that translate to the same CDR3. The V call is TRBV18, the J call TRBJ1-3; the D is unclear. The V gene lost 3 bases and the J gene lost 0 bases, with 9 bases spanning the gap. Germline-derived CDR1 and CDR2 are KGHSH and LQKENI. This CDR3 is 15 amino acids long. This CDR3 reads CASSPGDLSGNTIYF. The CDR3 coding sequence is TGTGCCAGCTCACCGGGCGACCTCTCTGGAAACACCATATATTTT.

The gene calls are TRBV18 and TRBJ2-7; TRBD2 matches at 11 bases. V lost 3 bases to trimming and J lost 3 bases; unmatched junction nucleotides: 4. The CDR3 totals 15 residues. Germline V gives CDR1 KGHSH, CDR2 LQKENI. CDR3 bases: TGTGCCAGCTCACCCCTTCTAGCGGGGGGCTACGAGCAGTACTTC. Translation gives CASSPLLAGGYEQYF.

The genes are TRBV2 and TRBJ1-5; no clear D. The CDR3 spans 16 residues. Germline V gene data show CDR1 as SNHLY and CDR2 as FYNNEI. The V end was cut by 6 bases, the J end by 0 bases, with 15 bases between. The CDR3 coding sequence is TGTGCCAGCAGGGGTTCGGCGGTTTATAGCAATCAGCCCCAGCATTTT. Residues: CASRGSAVYSNQPQHF.

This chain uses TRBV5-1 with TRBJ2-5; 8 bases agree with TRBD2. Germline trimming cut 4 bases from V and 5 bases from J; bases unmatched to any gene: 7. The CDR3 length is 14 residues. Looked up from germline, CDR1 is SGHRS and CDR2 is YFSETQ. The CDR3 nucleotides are TGCGCCAGCAGCACGGGACTAGTGCGGGAGACCCAGTACTTC. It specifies CASSTGLVRETQYF. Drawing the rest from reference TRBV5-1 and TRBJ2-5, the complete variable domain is KAGVTQTPRYLIKTRGQQVTLSCSPISGHRSVSWYQQTPGQGLQFLFEYFSETQRNKGNFPGRFSGRQFSNSRSEMNVSTLELGDSALYLCASSTGLVRETQYFGPGTRLLVL.